The 29 T cell receptor beta chains in this list originate from one sample, sequenced in a study of T cell responses to AZD1222 COVID-19 vaccine. Only in-frame clones appear in the TCRdb table, and some are missing; sequencing was by immunoSEQ multiplex PCR. The sample shows over 130,000 clones, around 94% of them seen only once. Source: peripheral blood, taken on day 0 of AZD1222 vaccination. These receptors were taken from an adult in good health.

The chain has TRBV6-5 and TRBJ1-1, with D perhaps matching TRBD1 (5 bases). Trimming cost V 0 bases and J 2 bases, with 10 bases left between them. The CDR3 extends over 15 amino acids. Germline V lookup: CDR1 MNHEY, CDR2 SVGAGI. Written as DNA, the CDR3 is TGTGCCAGCAGTTACTCAGGGGCAGATAACACTGAAGCTTTCTTT. This codes for CASSYSGADNTEAFF.

V is TRBV2 and J is TRBJ1-1; D call uncertain. Germline CDR1 reads SNHLY; CDR2 reads FYNNEI. Trimming left V 3 bases short and J 4 bases short, with 12 bases between. The CDR3 length is 14 residues. CDR3 bases: TGTGCCAGCAGTGACATGGCTATTGGCACTGAAGCTTTCTTT. Protein: CASSDMAIGTEAFF.

The J gene is TRBJ1-2, the V gene TRBV9; 8 bases align to TRBD1. V shed 5 bases, J shed 2 bases, and the junction held 8 bases outside the gene matches. Germline values: CDR1 SGDLS, CDR2 YYNGEE. This CDR3 comprises 15 residues. The CDR3 region is CASSSRTGPNYGYTF. In DNA form, the CDR3 reads TGTGCCAGCAGTAGTAGGACAGGGCCGAACTATGGCTACACCTTC.

The chain is built from TRBV11-3 and TRBJ1-4; unclear D gene. V lost 6 bases and J 6 bases, leaving 26 bases between the germline ends. Germline CDR1 and CDR2: SGHNT and YENEEA. This CDR3 is built from 18 residues. CDR3 in amino acids: CASSFGRFQHRPDEKLFF. Written as DNA, the CDR3 is TGTGCCAGCAGTTTTGGACGGTTCCAACACCGTCCAGATGAAAAACTGTTTTTT.

This clone was seen only once. This chain links TRBV3-1 (or the pseudogene TRBV3-2) with TRBJ2-5, with TRBD2 identical over 15 bases. This CDR3 spans 16 amino acids. Germline V gene lookup returns CDR1 LGHDT and CDR2 YNNKEL (reference sequence). V was pared by 4 bases and J by 5 bases, with 5 bases of the junction left unmatched. The chain's CDR3 is CASSRTGLAGGETQYF. The CDR3 DNA sequence: TGTGCCAGCAGCCGGACAGGACTAGCGGGGGGGGAGACCCAGTACTTC.

This chain connects TRBV6-5 to TRBJ1-5; D is perhaps TRBD1 (5 bases). CDR1 and CDR2 from the germline V gene are MNHEY and SVGAGI. The CDR3 runs 14 residues. Between the trimmed V and J ends, which lost 7 bases and 3 bases, there was a span of 13 bases. CDR3 coding DNA: TGTGCCAGCAACGTCGGGGGTGACAATCAGCCCCAGCATTTT. Protein product: CASNVGGDNQPQHF.

This chain links TRBV6-5 with TRBJ1-2, with D uncertain. CDR3 size: 13 residues. Germline lookup yields CDR1 MNHEY and CDR2 SVGAGI. V shed 6 bases and J shed 8 bases, with 16 bases lying between them. Written as DNA, the CDR3 is TGTGCCAGCAGAATGGACGGCATGGGGGGCTACACCTTC. Its translation: CASRMDGMGGYTF.

The V and J genes are TRBV5-4 and TRBJ2-5; TRBD2 matches at 8 bases. The CDR3 runs 18 residues. J was trimmed by 2 bases and V by 0 bases; bases with no gene match: 12. Germline loops: CDR1 SGHNT, CDR2 YYREEE (reference sequence). CDR3 nucleotide sequence: TGTGCCAGCAGCTTGGATGGACTAGCCCGTAGCTTACAAGAGACCCAGTACTTC. It translates to CASSLDGLARSLQETQYF.

V and J are TRBV19 and TRBJ1-3, with D possibly matching TRBD1 (6 bases). The CDR3 length is 14 residues. Germline CDR1 reads LNHDA; CDR2 reads SQIVND (reference sequence). Trimming stripped 6 bases from V and 2 bases from J, with 11 bases between. CDR3 region: CASRAGTTGNTIYF. CDR3 coding DNA: TGTGCCAGTAGAGCAGGGACAACTGGAAACACCATATATTTT.

The rearrangement joins TRBV5-4 to TRBJ1-6; D is possibly TRBD1 (5 bases). Germline V gene data show CDR1 as SGHNT and CDR2 as YYREEE (reference sequence). The V end lost 0 bases, the J end lost 7 bases, and 11 bases lay between the germline ends. The length of the CDR3 is 15 residues. In DNA, the CDR3 is TGTGCCAGCAGCTTGGGGGGGACGGGGAATTCACCCCTCCACTTT. Protein product: CASSLGGTGNSPLHF.

The rearrangement links TRBV10-1 to TRBJ1-5; the D is unclear. CDR1 is WNHNN and CDR2 is SYGVQD in the germline V gene (reference sequence). CDR3 length: 14 amino acids. The V end was cut by 6 bases, the J end by 2 bases, with 11 bases between. CDR3 region: CASREIGRNQPQHF. The CDR3 DNA sequence: TGCGCCAGCAGGGAGATAGGGCGCAATCAGCCCCAGCATTTT.

The rearrangement uses TRBV3-1 (or the pseudogene TRBV3-2) and TRBJ1-2; D unresolved. V was trimmed by 0 bases and J by 7 bases, leaving 12 bases between them. This CDR3 region has 14 residues. The germline V gene encodes CDR1 LGHDT and CDR2 YNNKEL (reference sequence). The CDR3: CASSQDASMGGYTF. CDR3 in DNA: TGTGCCAGCAGCCAAGATGCCTCCATGGGTGGCTACACCTTC.

V and J are TRBV18 and TRBJ1-2; 10 nucleotides line up with TRBD1. The CDR3 extends over 14 amino acids. Germline V gene sequence: CDR1 KGHSH, CDR2 LQKENI. V lost 4 bases, J lost 6 bases, and 5 bases stayed unmatched. This CDR3 reads CASSLQGQGDGYTF. CDR3 coding DNA: TGTGCCAGCTCACTCCAAGGACAGGGGGATGGCTACACCTTC.

This chain joins TRBV3-1 (or the pseudogene TRBV3-2) and TRBJ2-3, with 8 bases fitting TRBD1. The CDR3 covers 17 residues. Germline loops: CDR1 LGHDT, CDR2 YNNKEL (reference sequence). Losses at the gene ends were 3 bases for V and 4 bases for J; bases not matched to a gene: 12. The CDR3 loop reads CASSHPDRGDRADTQYF. CDR3 in DNA: TGTGCCAGCAGCCACCCAGACAGGGGTGATAGGGCAGATACGCAGTATTTT.

This clone was recorded once. This rearrangement joins TRBV3-1 (or the pseudogene TRBV3-2) to TRBJ1-2, with a possible D match to TRBD1 (5 bases). V gave up 0 bases and J gave up 4 bases, with 12 bases separating them. This CDR3 has 15 amino acids. Per germline, CDR1 LGHDT and CDR2 YNNKEL (reference sequence). The CDR3 DNA follows: TGTGCCAGCAGCCAAGATTCCGGTGGGGGCTATGGCTACACCTTC. Its protein product is CASSQDSGGGYGYTF.

The J gene is TRBJ2-5, the V gene TRBV7-9; D possibly corresponds to TRBD2 (6 bases). Germline values: CDR1 SEHNR, CDR2 FQNEAQ (reference sequence). The CDR3 has 15 amino acids. Between the trimmed V and J ends, which lost 6 bases and 2 bases, there was a span of 16 bases. CDR3 sequence (DNA): TGTGCCAGCAGACTCGACGGAGGGCTTCAAGAGACCCAGTACTTC. The encoded protein is CASRLDGGLQETQYF.

The chain combines TRBV4-1 with TRBJ1-4, with 9 bases identical to TRBD1. CDR3 size: 15 residues. Germline V gene lookup returns CDR1 MGHRA and CDR2 YSYEKL. Trimming took 4 bases from V and 6 from J; bases not matched to a gene: 6. The CDR3 DNA reads TGCGCCAGCAGCCGTGGGACAGGGAGAGATGAAAAACTGTTTTTT. Translating it yields CASSRGTGRDEKLFF.

This clone was detected a few times. The V and J genes are TRBV19 and TRBJ1-1; D is possibly TRBD1 (5 bases). Germline V lookup: CDR1 LNHDA, CDR2 SQIVND (reference sequence). The CDR3 contains 14 residues. Deletions cut 4 bases from V and 3 bases from J, with 12 bases between. CDR3 nucleotides: TGTGCCAGTAGTAGGGACTTCCTGTACACTGAAGCTTTCTTT. It translates to CASSRDFLYTEAFF.

The chain couples TRBV10-1 to TRBJ2-1; D gene unclear. The germline V and J ends were trimmed by 3 bases and 7 bases, with 22 bases remaining between them. The CDR3 is made up of 17 amino acids. Per germline, CDR1 WNHNN and CDR2 SYGVQD (reference sequence). CDR3 sequence reads: CASSDYPTMGRVNEQFF. In nucleotides, the CDR3 is TGCGCCAGCAGTGACTACCCCACCATGGGTCGAGTGAATGAGCAGTTCTTC.

The chain employs TRBV5-4 and TRBJ1-3; unclear D gene. This CDR3 region has 14 residues. Germline V CDR1 and CDR2: SGHNT, YYREEE (reference sequence). Between the trimmed V and J ends, which lost 4 bases and 0 bases, there was a span of 8 bases. CDR3 nucleotide sequence: TGTGCCAGCAGCCACCAGAGCTCTGGAAACACCATATATTTT. Encoded protein: CASSHQSSGNTIYF. Complete variable domain (other parts from reference TRBV5-4 and TRBJ1-3): ETGVTQSPTHLIKTRGQQVTLRCSSQSGHNTVSWYQQALGQGPQFIFQYYREEENGRGNFPPRFSGLQFPNYSSELNVNALELDDSALYLCASSHQSSGNTIYFGEGSWLTVV.

The rearrangement joins TRBV19 to TRBJ1-6; D call uncertain. Trimming shortened V by 5 bases and J by 11 bases, and 19 bases separated the two germline ends. Germline V CDR1 and CDR2: LNHDA, SQIVND (reference sequence). The CDR3 totals 15 residues. This CDR3 reads CASSSFSGNITPLHF. CDR3 nucleotides: TGTGCCAGTAGTTCATTTTCGGGGAACATCACACCCCTCCACTTT.

The V call is TRBV4-1, the J call TRBJ1-5; maybe TRBD1 (6 bases). Germline V gives CDR1 MGHRA, CDR2 YSYEKL. This CDR3 is built from 15 residues. Trimming removed 3 bases at V and 6 bases at J, with 15 bases between. This chain's CDR3 is CASSQTRGKSQPQHF. In nucleotides, the CDR3 is TGCGCCAGCAGCCAGACGAGGGGGAAGTCTCAGCCCCAGCATTTT.

V is TRBV19 and J is TRBJ1-1; TRBD1 aligns across 7 bases. The V and J ends lost 5 bases and 11 bases, in that order; junction bases with no gene match: 5. This CDR3 is built from 11 residues. From germline, CDR1 is LNHDA and CDR2 SQIVND (reference sequence). CDR3 loop: CASSLQGRAFF. The CDR3, as DNA: TGTGCCAGTAGTTTACAGGGGAGGGCTTTCTTT.

This rearrangement joins TRBV6-1 to TRBJ1-1; TRBD1 is a possible D gene (5 bases). Germline V CDR1 and CDR2: MNHNS, SASEGT. CDR3 length: 14 amino acids. Deletions cut 5 bases from V and 3 bases from J, with 13 bases between. The CDR3 protein is CASSWGIAHTEAFF. CDR3 nucleotides: TGTGCCAGCAGTTGGGGGATTGCGCACACTGAAGCTTTCTTT.

The rearrangement links TRBV18 to TRBJ2-3, with D possibly being TRBD2 (5 bases). Germline-derived CDR1 and CDR2 are KGHSH and LQKENI. Between the trimmed V and J ends, which lost 3 bases and 4 bases, there was a span of 8 bases. This CDR3 comprises 13 residues. CDR3 protein: CASSPGEPDTQYF. DNA of the CDR3: TGTGCCAGCTCACCTGGGGAGCCAGATACGCAGTATTTT.

This clone came up once. V gene TRBV7-9 combines with J gene TRBJ1-3, with 7 bases lining up with TRBD1. The ends lost 3 bases at V and 1 base at J; junction bases unmatched: 3. CDR1 and CDR2 from the germline V gene are SEHNR and FQNEAQ (reference sequence). This CDR3 is 15 amino acids long. In DNA form, the CDR3 reads TGTGCCAGCAGCTTGGACAGGATTTCTGGAAACACCATATATTTT. Amino acid sequence: CASSLDRISGNTIYF.

The chain recombines TRBV6-5 with TRBJ1-2; D remains unclear. V lost 2 bases and J 5 bases, leaving 6 bases between the germline ends. Germline CDR1 and CDR2: MNHEY and SVGAGI. The CDR3 consists of 12 residues. The CDR3, as DNA: TGTGCCAGCAGTTACGGCCCTTATGGCTACACCTTC. Its protein product is CASSYGPYGYTF.

This chain links TRBV7-2 with TRBJ2-7; D is uncertain. From germline, CDR1 is SGHTA and CDR2 FQGNSA. The CDR3 loop spans 13 amino acids. V dropped 1 base and J dropped 3 bases, with 7 bases sitting between them. CDR3 amino acids: CASSLGFGYEQYV. CDR3 sequence (DNA): TGTGCCAGCAGCTTAGGTTTTGGCTACGAGCAGTACGTC.

This chain connects TRBV3-1 (or the pseudogene TRBV3-2) to TRBJ1-1; D gene ambiguous. Germline assignment: CDR1 LGHDT and CDR2 YNNKEL (reference sequence). Trimming pared 0 bases from V and 6 bases from J, leaving 11 bases between. The length of the CDR3 is 14 residues. DNA for the CDR3: TGTGCCAGCAGCCAAGATGACCAGTTGGCTGAAGCTTTCTTT. Its translation: CASSQDDQLAEAFF.